What follows describes a single TCR beta chain. In the source study's methods: Estimates of nucleated cell counts were drawn from the amplification of reference gene primers. The table came from immunoSEQ multiplex PCR; TCRdb's copy has only in-frame clones and leaves some out. V, J and clone size are those of that table, while D and trimming were read from the DNA. This sample yields a few hundred thousand clones, of which almost 90% are seen a single time; approximately 2.3% belongs to the top ten. V was shortened by 0 bases and J by 7 bases, with 15 bases between the two germline ends. The CDR3 consists of 14 residues. Germline V gene sequence: CDR1 GTSNPN, CDR2 SVGIG (reference sequence). This sample is part of a study of blood T cell repertoires in COVID-19. Turning to the study itself: There were acute and convalescent COVID-19 samples, and they came from the United States, Italy and Spain. The cDNA or gDNA used as material had been derived from T cells, B-cell-depleted T cells, or PBMCs.

Seattle's enrolled individuals joined amid active infection and were then monitored longitudinally. The gene calls are TRBV30 and TRBJ1-2; TRBD1 is a possible D gene (6 bases). This clonotype originated in a woman aged 60-70 years with COVID-19, enrolled during active disease. Sequencing was done on a sample of peripheral blood. The CDR3 loop is CAWSVQGPARGYTF. The CDR3 bases are TGTGCCTGGAGTGTACAGGGCCCAGCTCGTGGCTACACCTTC.